Below, 26 T cell receptor beta chains from the same sample are listed, as sequenced in a study of OX40 agonist ivuxolimab in advanced cancers. Clones were read by immunoSEQ multiplex PCR, and TCRdb kept only the in-frame ones, dropping some. The repertoire holds about 77,000 clones, with about 83% as singletons. The sequenced sample was CD4+ or CD8+ T cells sorted from blood, obtained in a trial of the OX40 agonist ivuxolimab. These receptors all come from an adult with an advanced solid tumor such as melanoma, head and neck, liver or kidney cancer.

V and J are TRBV21-1 and TRBJ2-3. TRBV21-1 is labeled a pseudogene. This CDR3 has 20 residues. CDR3 residues: CASSKFGWVGDDHLTDTQYF. As DNA, the CDR3 is TGTGCCAGCAGCAAATTTGGATGGGTCGGGGACGATCATCTAACAGATACGCAGTATTTT.

V gene TRBV5-4 combines with J gene TRBJ1-1; tentative D call: TRBD1 (5 bases). V shed 4 bases and J shed 2 bases, with 15 bases lying between them. The germline CDR1 and CDR2 sequences are SGHNT and YYREEE (reference sequence). The CDR3 runs 15 residues. The CDR3 is CASSPGRLVNTEAFF. CDR3 in DNA: TGTGCCAGCAGCCCGGGACGGCTCGTCAACACTGAAGCTTTCTTT.

The chain recombines TRBV27 with TRBJ2-7; 10 nucleotides match TRBD2. The V gene end was trimmed by 5 bases and the J gene end by 3 bases; junction bases not matched to a gene: 10. CDR1 MNHEY and CDR2 SMNVEV come from the germline V gene (reference sequence). The CDR3 sequence is 16 residues long. CDR3 sequence (DNA): TGTGCCAGCAGTCCCTCGATCACTAGCGGGGACTACGAGCAGTACTTC. The encoded protein is CASSPSITSGDYEQYF.

This clone was seen only once. The CDR3 region has the DNA TGCGCCAGCAGTGAACGCTCCGCCGGGGCCGAGCAGTACTTC. It codes for CASSERSAGAEQYF. This chain links TRBV10-1 with TRBJ2-7, with D perhaps assigned TRBD1 or TRBD2 (5 bases each). Germline V gene data show CDR1 as WNHNN and CDR2 as SYGVQD (reference sequence). V lost 3 bases to trimming and J lost 6 bases, with 15 bases between them. This CDR3 has 14 amino acids.

The chain has TRBV19 and TRBJ2-4; tentatively, D is TRBD1 (5 bases). The germline V gene has CDR1 LNHDA and CDR2 SQIVND (reference sequence). V lost 1 base and J lost 6, with 10 bases in between. CDR3 size: 14 residues. The CDR3: CASSIGRAGNIQYF. As DNA, the CDR3 is TGTGCCAGTAGTATAGGCAGGGCTGGAAACATTCAGTACTTC.

The chain links TRBV30 to TRBJ2-2; D unclear. Germline V lookup: CDR1 GTSNPN, CDR2 SVGIG (reference sequence). CDR3 length equals 15 residues. V was shortened by 3 bases and J by 2 bases, with 13 bases between the two germline ends. The CDR3 DNA reads as TGTGCCTGGAGGCCATACGAGAGTAACACCGGGGAGCTGTTTTTT. Its translation is CAWRPYESNTGELFF.

The V gene is TRBV7-2, the J gene TRBJ2-3; D not certain. Trimming took 2 bases from V and 1 from J, leaving 10 bases between them. Germline V gene lookup returns CDR1 SGHTA and CDR2 FQGNSA. This CDR3 is 15 amino acids long. CDR3 residues: CASSLLGLGTDTQYF. As DNA, the CDR3 is TGTGCCAGCAGCTTACTGGGTCTAGGCACAGATACGCAGTATTTT.

The chain recombines TRBV11-3 with TRBJ2-2, with TRBD1 matching 11 bases. With 2 bases clipped from V and 8 bases from J, the junction kept 13 bases outside the gene matches. CDR1 and CDR2 from the germline V gene are SGHNT and YENEEA. This CDR3 spans 18 amino acids. CDR3 in amino acids: CASSLFPRTGGVEGELFF. The CDR3 nucleotides read TGTGCCAGCAGCTTATTCCCCCGGACAGGGGGCGTAGAAGGGGAGCTGTTTTTT.

The rearrangement links TRBV29-1 to TRBJ1-2, with a tentative D call TRBD1 (6 bases). This CDR3 region has 13 residues. Trimming removed 3 bases at V and 1 base at J, with 9 bases between. Germline CDR1 SQVTM, CDR2 ANQGSEA. For the CDR3, the DNA is TGCAGCGTTGAGGGGGGCAGTAACTATGGCTACACCTTC. It yields the protein CSVEGGSNYGYTF.

The chain links TRBV5-4 to TRBJ1-2, with TRBD1 matching over 7 bases. V was clipped by 0 bases and J by 7 bases; unmatched bases: 3. The CDR3 length is 13 residues. Germline CDR1 SGHNT, CDR2 YYREEE (reference sequence). Here the CDR3 DNA reads TGTGCCAGCAGCTTGGGACAGGGACCTGGCTACACCTTC. This gives the protein CASSLGQGPGYTF.

The chain combines TRBV5-1 with TRBJ2-1; the D is unclear. From germline, CDR1 is SGHRS and CDR2 YFSETQ. V lost 0 bases and J 6 bases, leaving 7 bases between the germline ends. This CDR3 has 13 residues. The CDR3 loop reads CASSLAGPNEQFF. The CDR3 DNA sequence: TGCGCCAGCAGCTTGGCCGGACCCAATGAGCAGTTCTTC.

V is TRBV2 and J is TRBJ2-5, with 7 bases that match TRBD2. The germline V gene encodes CDR1 SNHLY and CDR2 FYNNEI. This CDR3 has 14 amino acids. With V trimmed by 6 bases and J by 3 bases, 7 bases remained unmatched. The DNA of the CDR3 is TGTGCCAGCAGGGATCGGACTAGGGAAGAGACCCAGTACTTC. Protein sequence: CASRDRTREETQYF.

V and J are TRBV7-2 and TRBJ2-3, with 7 bases matching TRBD2. Trimming cost V 1 base and J 2 bases; bases outside gene matches: 6. This CDR3 has 16 amino acids. Germline values: CDR1 SGHTA, CDR2 FQGNSA. CDR3 region: CASSLVVGGHTDTQYF. The CDR3 region has the DNA TGTGCCAGCAGCTTAGTGGTGGGAGGGCACACAGATACGCAGTATTTT.

The rearrangement links TRBV25-1 to TRBJ2-1, with 8 bases lining up with TRBD1. The germline gives CDR1 MGHDK, CDR2 SYGVNS. Losses at the gene ends were 7 bases for V and 10 bases for J; bases not matched to a gene: 3. The CDR3 spans 11 residues. DNA of the CDR3: TGTGCCAGCATCCGGGACAGGGAGCAGTTCTTC. Translated, it gives CASIRDREQFF.

The chain is built from TRBV5-5 and TRBJ1-1; D unresolved. Germline CDR1 and CDR2: SGHKS and YYEKEE (reference sequence). The CDR3 has 14 amino acids. The V gene lost 4 bases and the J gene lost 5 bases, with 15 bases spanning the gap. This CDR3 is CASSLNGPRTEAFF. In nucleotides, the CDR3 is TGTGCCAGCAGCCTCAACGGACCGAGAACTGAAGCTTTCTTT. Using reference TRBV5-5 and TRBJ1-1 for the parts outside the CDR3, the full variable domain is DAGVTQSPTHLIKTRGQQVTLRCSPISGHKSVSWYQQVLGQGPQFIFQYYEKEERGRGNFPDRFSARQFPNYSSELNVNALLLGDSALYLCASSLNGPRTEAFFGQGTRLTVV.

The rearrangement joins TRBV7-3 to TRBJ1-1; no reliable D call. Germline V CDR1 and CDR2: SGHTA, FQGTGA. V was shortened by 5 bases and J by 5 bases, with 12 bases between the two germline ends. The CDR3 has 13 residues. The CDR3 reads CASSPSRETEAFF. The CDR3 DNA reads as TGTGCCAGCAGCCCCTCCCGAGAGACTGAAGCTTTCTTT.

This clone was seen only once. The chain couples TRBV9 to TRBJ2-2, with 10 bases that match TRBD1. Germline CDR1 is SGDLS and CDR2 is YYNGEE. This CDR3 spans 16 amino acids. Trimming at V came to 0 bases and at J to 4 bases, leaving 3 bases not matched to a gene. Here the CDR3 DNA reads TGTGCCAGCAGCGTAGCGGGACAGGGGTTCACCGGGGAGCTGTTTTTT. Amino acids: CASSVAGQGFTGELFF.

This sequence joins TRBV5-4 and TRBJ2-3; 7 positions match TRBD2. The V and J ends lost 6 bases and 1 base, in that order; junction bases with no gene match: 8. CDR1 is SGHNT and CDR2 is YYREEE in the germline V gene (reference sequence). The CDR3 totals 15 residues. Written as DNA, the CDR3 is TGTGCCAGCACCTGGGGAGGGGATCGCACAGATACGCAGTATTTT. Encoded protein: CASTWGGDRTDTQYF.

The rearrangement joins TRBV25-1 to TRBJ2-3, with D maybe TRBD2 (6 bases). V lost 5 bases and J 1 base, leaving 16 bases between the germline ends. The CDR3 totals 16 residues. Per the germline V gene, CDR1 is MGHDK and CDR2 is SYGVNS. The CDR3 DNA is TGTGCCAGCAGTCCAGCGCCGGGGACTGGCACAGATACGCAGTATTTT. It specifies CASSPAPGTGTDTQYF.

The rearrangement joins TRBV7-9 to TRBJ2-4; 7 bases line up with TRBD1. Germline assignment: CDR1 SEHNR and CDR2 FQNEAQ (reference sequence). The V and J ends lost 0 bases and 1 base, in that order; junction bases with no gene match: 3. The CDR3 has 16 amino acids. This CDR3 reads CASSLAGGEAKNIQYF. CDR3 nucleotide sequence: TGTGCCAGCAGCTTAGCAGGGGGCGAGGCCAAAAACATTCAGTACTTC.

The gene calls are TRBV19 and TRBJ1-5, with D possibly matching TRBD1 (5 bases). The CDR3 runs 16 residues. The germline V gene has CDR1 LNHDA and CDR2 SQIVND (reference sequence). Trimming stripped 6 bases from V and 3 bases from J, with 18 bases between. Here the CDR3 DNA reads TGTGCCAGTAGGGACTCGTCAGGGCGGTACAATCAGCCCCAGCATTTT. It translates to CASRDSSGRYNQPQHF. The variable domain in full, completed from reference TRBV19 and TRBJ1-5, reads DGGITQSPKYLFRKEGQNVTLSCEQNLNHDAMYWYRQDPGQGLRLIYYSQIVNDFQKGDIAEGYSVSREKKESFPLTVTSAQKNPTAFYLCASRDSSGRYNQPQHFGDGTRLSIL.

Turning to this clone: This specimen includes other DNA sequences encoding the same CDR3. In DNA form, the CDR3 reads TGTGCCAGCAGTCGACCTGACAGGGGCGGAGAGACCCAGTACTTC. Its protein is CASSRPDRGGETQYF. The chain carries TRBV28 and TRBJ2-5; TRBD1 matches at 8 bases. Germline loops: CDR1 MDHEN, CDR2 SYDVKM. The J segment lost 4 bases and the V segment lost 5 bases, leaving 9 bases of the junction unmatched. This CDR3 is 15 amino acids long. The full variable domain, rest sourced from reference TRBV28 and TRBJ2-5, is DVKVTQSSRYLVKRTGEKVFLECVQDMDHENMFWYRQDPGLGLRLIYFSYDVKMKEKGDIPEGYSVSREKKERFSLILESASTNQTSMYLCASSRPDRGGETQYFGPGTRLLVL.

The chain recombines TRBV25-1 with TRBJ2-5; unclear D gene. Per germline, CDR1 MGHDK and CDR2 SYGVNS. Deletions cut 4 bases from V and 5 bases from J, with 5 bases between. This CDR3 region has 11 residues. In nucleotides, the CDR3 is TGTGCCAGCAGTGCTCGGGAGACCCAGTACTTC. This sequence encodes CASSARETQYF.

The CDR3 nucleotides read TGTGCCAGCTCACCAAGTGGGACCGGGGAGCTGTTTTTT. Amino acids: CASSPSGTGELFF. The V gene is TRBV18, the J gene TRBJ2-2; no definite D call. CDR1 is KGHSH and CDR2 is LQKENI in the germline V gene. This CDR3 has 13 amino acids. V lost 2 bases and J 5 bases, leaving 6 bases between the germline ends.

The gene calls are TRBV10-3 and TRBJ2-7; D remains unclear. The V end was cut by 6 bases, the J end by 3 bases, with 9 bases between. Germline loops: CDR1 ENHRY, CDR2 SYGVKD. The CDR3 totals 12 residues. CDR3 in DNA: TGTGCCATCAGGGACCTTTACTACGAGCAGTACTTC. It yields the protein CAIRDLYYEQYF.

The genes are TRBV10-2 and TRBJ2-2; 10 bases map to TRBD2. CDR1 is WSHSY, CDR2 SAAADI, per germline. The trim removed 4 bases at V and 4 bases at J, leaving 6 bases unmatched. This CDR3 has 16 amino acids. Here the CDR3 reads CASSGLAGATTGELFF. CDR3 nucleotides: TGCGCCAGCAGTGGCCTAGCGGGAGCGACCACCGGGGAGCTGTTTTTT.